This TCR beta chain was sequenced during a study of regulatory T cells in long-lasting Graves disease. Relying on iRepertoire HTBI primers and Arm-PCR of CDR3 regions, the team built TCR beta libraries. TCRdb passed the multiplex PCR reads through MiXCR, listing each CDR3 protein once. Here the sample spans about 470,000 distinct CDR3 sequences, under 25% being singletons. Trimming at V came to 4 bases and at J to 6 bases, leaving 5 bases not matched to a gene. The CDR3 length is 15 residues. The germline V gene has CDR1 SNHLY and CDR2 FYNNEI. This clonotype has a count of ten or more. Time point given: persistent/refractory GD, antithyroid drugs over 5 years with positive TRAb. The TCR library was made from RNA extracted from PBMCs.

The chain has TRBV2 and TRBJ2-7, with TRBD2 identical over 14 bases. The sequence was collected from a female donor with Graves disease. The material was peripheral blood mononuclear cells (PBMCs), obtained when the disease was refractory, from a patient treated with antithyroid drugs. The DNA for the CDR3 is TGTGCCAGCAGTGGGGGGACTAGCGGGAGCCTCGAGCAGTACTTC. It encodes CASSGGTSGSLEQYF. The full variable domain, rest sourced from reference TRBV2 and TRBJ2-7, is EPEVTQTPSHQVTQMGQEVILRCVPISNHLYFYWYRQILGQKVEFLVSFYNNEISEKSEIFDDQFSVERPDGSNFTLKIRSTKLEDSAMYFCASSGGTSGSLEQYFGPGTRLTVT.